This T cell receptor (beta chain) was observed in a study of blood T cell repertoires in COVID-19. Overall study: COVID-19 samples from acute and convalescent phases originated in the United States, Italy and Spain. The analysed material was cDNA or gDNA that came from T cells, B-cell-depleted T cells, or PBMCs.

Between the trimmed V and J ends, which lost 3 bases and 4 bases, there was a span of 15 bases. The CDR3 has 15 residues. CDR1 is LNHDA, CDR2 SQIVND, per germline (reference sequence). In the authors' methods: Cell counts per sample came from amplifying reference gene primers. Only in-frame clones appear in the TCRdb table, and some are missing; sequencing was by immunoSEQ multiplex PCR. V and J calls plus clone size are reproduced from that table; the DNA served to infer D and trimming. The sample holds 150,000 to 200,000 clones, roughly 85% seen once. Input material: peripheral blood. The receptor was derived from a human donor in a cohort sampled during active COVID-19. The rearrangement joins TRBV19 to TRBJ1-2; perhaps TRBD1 as D (5 bases). In nucleotides, the CDR3 is TGTGCCAGTAGTATCGCCGTTCCCGGGGGCTATGGCTACACCTTC. Translated: CASSIAVPGGYGYTF.